This T cell receptor beta chain was profiled in a study of blood T cell repertoires in COVID-19. Across the study: Spain, Italy and the United States supplied samples that represented acute and convalescent COVID-19. Sources were T cells, B-cell-depleted T cells, or PBMCs; the material itself was cDNA or gDNA.

In germline, CDR1 is SNHLY, CDR2 FYNNEI. The CDR3 contains 16 residues. Germline trimming cut 0 bases from V and 6 bases from J; bases unmatched to any gene: 10. This clone was seen just once. Under the authors' procedure: Estimation of nucleated cell counts was performed using reference gene primer amplification. Sequencing was performed with immunoSEQ multiplex PCR; in TCRdb, only in-frame clones are kept and a portion is missing. The V and J calls and clone size were taken over from that table, and D and trimming were inferred from the DNA. The table shows about 140,000 clones, with roughly 86% occurring only once.

V and J are TRBV2 and TRBJ2-7; the match to TRBD1 covers 8 bases. The sample was peripheral blood. This clonotype was obtained from a man in his fifties or sixties with active or convalescent COVID-19. The CDR3 here is CASSEALGQGAPEQYF. For the CDR3, the DNA is TGTGCCAGCAGTGAAGCGCTTGGGCAGGGGGCGCCCGAGCAGTACTTC.